Below are 30 T cell receptor beta chains sequenced from a single sample in a study of blood T cell repertoires in COVID-19. Using immunoSEQ multiplex PCR, the repertoire was profiled, and TCRdb retains in-frame clones only, with some absent. The sample includes under 200,000 clones, over 75% of them seen just once. The sample was peripheral blood. These receptors were taken from a man aged 70 or older who had recovered from COVID-19.

The chain couples TRBV27 to TRBJ2-1; the D gene is possibly TRBD1 (6 bases). V gave up 5 bases and J gave up 15 bases, with 17 bases separating them. The CDR3 is 12 amino acids. In germline, CDR1 is MNHEY, CDR2 SMNVEV (reference sequence). The CDR3, as DNA: TGTGCCAGCAGTACAGGGATACAGGGTCCGTTCTTC. Translating it yields CASSTGIQGPFF.

V is TRBV7-2 and J is TRBJ2-1, with 9 bases aligning to TRBD2. Germline CDR1 is SGHTA and CDR2 is FQGNSA. V gave up 0 bases and J gave up 0 bases; unmatched junction bases: 0. This CDR3 has 16 residues. CDR3: CASSLAGLASYNEQFF. The CDR3 DNA follows: TGTGCCAGCAGCTTAGCGGGACTAGCCTCCTACAATGAGCAGTTCTTC.

The chain has TRBV9 and TRBJ2-5; the match to TRBD1 covers 8 bases. Germline V gives CDR1 SGDLS, CDR2 YYNGEE. With 4 bases clipped from V and 0 bases from J, the junction kept 2 bases outside the gene matches. The CDR3 consists of 14 residues. The CDR3 sequence is CASSTGGHQETQYF. In nucleotides, the CDR3 is TGTGCCAGCAGCACAGGGGGACACCAAGAGACCCAGTACTTC.

This clone was detected once. The J gene is TRBJ1-2, the V gene TRBV2; 9 positions match TRBD1. The CDR3 is made up of 14 amino acids. V lost 7 bases and J lost 8; bases outside the gene matches: 11. Germline loops: CDR1 SNHLY, CDR2 FYNNEI. The CDR3 sequence: CASTKDRGSRGYTF. In DNA, the CDR3 is TGTGCCAGCACCAAGGACAGGGGATCGAGAGGCTACACCTTC.

This clone was recorded once. The V gene is TRBV10-2, the J gene TRBJ2-5; 7 positions agree with TRBD2. CDR3 length equals 13 residues. V dropped 6 bases and J dropped 5; count of bases not matched to a gene: 6. Germline CDR1 reads WSHSY; CDR2 reads SAAADI. The CDR3 coding sequence is TGCGCCAGCAGCCGAGGACTAGTGGAGACCCAGTACTTC. It specifies CASSRGLVETQYF.

This chain joins TRBV10-3 and TRBJ2-3, with D possibly TRBD2 on 5 matching bases. The CDR3 has 14 amino acids. Trimming left V 3 bases short and J 3 bases short, with 10 bases between. The germline gives CDR1 ENHRY, CDR2 SYGVKD. The CDR3 spells CAISDSVSTDTQYF. The CDR3 coding sequence is TGTGCCATCAGTGATAGCGTGTCGACAGATACGCAGTATTTT.

The V call is TRBV5-4, the J call TRBJ1-3; D unclear. The CDR3 runs 17 residues. Germline V gives CDR1 SGHNT, CDR2 YYREEE (reference sequence). The V end was cut by 4 bases, the J end by 0 bases, with 17 bases between. The CDR3 region has the DNA TGTGCCAGCAGCCACCCCCCCAACCATAGCTCTGGAAACACCATATATTTT. Translation: CASSHPPNHSSGNTIYF.

This clone was counted once. This rearrangement joins TRBV10-1 to TRBJ1-2; TRBD1 is a possible D gene (6 bases). Germline CDR1 WNHNN, CDR2 SYGVQD (reference sequence). The CDR3 covers 16 residues. Trimming left V 2 bases short and J 1 base short, with 14 bases between. CDR3 region: CASSEGGNALNYGYTF. Here the CDR3 DNA reads TGCGCCAGCAGTGAGGGGGGCAACGCACTTAACTATGGCTACACCTTC.

The chain's CDR3 is CASSLALETSGGFF. The CDR3 DNA reads TGTGCCAGCAGCTTAGCTTTGGAGACTAGCGGGGGGTTCTTC. The chain employs TRBV11-2 and TRBJ2-1, with 12 nucleotides matching TRBD2. V trimming: 1 base; J trimming: 15 bases; junction bases outside the gene matches: 7. The CDR3 runs 14 residues. Germline loops: CDR1 SGHAT, CDR2 FQNNGV. The whole variable domain, remainder taken from reference TRBV11-2 and TRBJ2-1, is EAGVAQSPRYKIIEKRQSVAFWCNPISGHATLYWYQQILGQGPKLLIQFQNNGVVDDSQLPKDRFSAERLKGVDSTLKIQPAKLEDSAVYLCASSLALETSGGFFGPGTRLTVL.

The V call is TRBV7-2, the J call TRBJ2-2; 9 nucleotides align to TRBD1. J was trimmed by 3 bases and V by 5 bases; bases with no gene match: 4. CDR3 length equals 15 residues. Germline V gene lookup returns CDR1 SGHTA and CDR2 FQGNSA. The CDR3 nucleotides read TGTGCCAGCAGCGCTGGACAGGGGTACACCGGGGAGCTGTTTTTT. Amino acid sequence: CASSAGQGYTGELFF.

The J gene is TRBJ2-6, the V gene TRBV18; the match to TRBD2 covers 14 bases. This CDR3 is built from 18 residues. Germline CDR1 KGHSH, CDR2 LQKENI. The J segment lost 0 bases and the V segment lost 6 bases, leaving 4 bases of the junction unmatched. The CDR3 nucleotides read TGTGCCAGCTCCCGGGGACTAGCGGGAGTCTCTGGGGCCAACGTCCTGACTTTC. Its protein product is CASSRGLAGVSGANVLTF.

The J gene is TRBJ1-1, the V gene TRBV7-2; 9 bases agree with TRBD1. The V and J ends lost 0 bases and 2 bases, in that order; junction bases with no gene match: 4. The CDR3 contains 16 residues. The germline CDR1 and CDR2 sequences are SGHTA and FQGNSA. The chain's CDR3 is CASSLAVTGGNTEAFF. For the CDR3, the DNA is TGTGCCAGCAGCTTAGCGGTGACAGGGGGTAACACTGAAGCTTTCTTT.

The CDR3 here is CASKSPLGDWDNEQFF. CDR3 nucleotide sequence: TGTGCCAGCAAATCCCCCTTGGGGGACTGGGACAATGAGCAGTTCTTC. The rearrangement uses TRBV11-2 and TRBJ2-1; D might be TRBD2 (6 bases). V lost 7 bases, J lost 5 bases, and 21 bases lay in between. The CDR3 totals 16 residues. CDR1 SGHAT and CDR2 FQNNGV come from the germline V gene.

The gene calls are TRBV19 and TRBJ1-4, with D perhaps TRBD1 (6 bases). Germline assignment: CDR1 LNHDA and CDR2 SQIVND (reference sequence). The CDR3 is 16 amino acids. V lost 1 base to trimming and J lost 1 base, with 10 bases between them. The CDR3 DNA is TGTGCCAGTAGTATAGCCACAGGGATAACTAATGAAAAACTGTTTTTT. Protein sequence: CASSIATGITNEKLFF.

This chain connects TRBV7-3 to TRBJ2-2, with 9 bases that match TRBD1. V lost 3 bases, J lost 1 base, and 3 bases stayed unmatched. Per the germline V gene, CDR1 is SGHTA and CDR2 is FQGTGA. The length of the CDR3 is 16 residues. CDR3 sequence reads: CASSLMGQGNTGELFF. The CDR3 DNA follows: TGTGCCAGCAGCTTGATGGGACAGGGGAACACCGGGGAGCTGTTTTTT.

This chain connects TRBV25-1 to TRBJ2-1; 10 nucleotides align to TRBD1. With V trimmed by 2 bases and J by 5 bases, 6 bases remained unmatched. The CDR3 covers 16 residues. Germline-derived CDR1 and CDR2 are MGHDK and SYGVNS. CDR3 sequence: CASSERGTGENNEQFF. For the CDR3, the DNA is TGTGCCAGCAGTGAAAGGGGGACAGGGGAAAACAATGAGCAGTTCTTC.

The chain uses TRBV11-2 and TRBJ2-1; D call uncertain. This CDR3 has 12 residues. V lost 3 bases, J lost 9 bases, and 9 bases lay in between. Looked up from germline, CDR1 is SGHAT and CDR2 is FQNNGV. CDR3 protein: CASSFLRGEQFF. CDR3 nucleotides: TGTGCCAGCAGCTTTCTTAGAGGTGAGCAGTTCTTC.

J is TRBJ2-7 and V is TRBV25-1, with 7 bases matching TRBD2. The trim removed 8 bases at V and 2 bases at J, leaving 6 bases unmatched. Germline V CDR1 and CDR2: MGHDK, SYGVNS. CDR3 length: 13 residues. CDR3 protein: CASGSGTTYEQYF. CDR3 in DNA: TGTGCCAGCGGGTCCGGGACTACCTACGAGCAGTACTTC.

This chain links TRBV7-2 with TRBJ1-2; tentatively, D is TRBD1 (5 bases). This CDR3 region has 15 residues. In germline, CDR1 is SGHTA, CDR2 FQGNSA. V was trimmed by 0 bases and J by 2 bases, leaving 10 bases between them. The CDR3 bases are TGTGCCAGCAGCTTAGCGGGTCGACAGAACTATGGCTACACCTTC. This sequence encodes CASSLAGRQNYGYTF.

This chain links TRBV6-5 with TRBJ1-2; perhaps TRBD1 as D (5 bases). This CDR3 is 13 amino acids long. Trimming cost V 5 bases and J 0 bases, with 7 bases left between them. Germline assignment: CDR1 MNHEY and CDR2 SVGAGI. This CDR3 is CASSTTANYGYTF. The CDR3 DNA follows: TGTGCCAGCAGTACGACAGCTAACTATGGCTACACCTTC.

This rearrangement joins TRBV12-3 or TRBV12-4 to TRBJ2-1; TRBD2 is a possible D gene (5 bases). This CDR3 is built from 12 residues. Trimming took off 2 bases at V and 10 bases at J, with 9 bases between the two ends. Here the CDR3 reads CASSLSADEQFF. The DNA of the CDR3 is TGTGCCAGCAGTTTATCAGCGGACGAGCAGTTCTTC.

The rearrangement uses TRBV11-1 and TRBJ2-5; 9 positions match TRBD1. From germline, CDR1 is SGHAT and CDR2 FQDESV (reference sequence). The CDR3 is 15 residues long. The junction had 4 bases not matched to a gene; V was cut back by 2 bases and J by 3 bases. The CDR3 DNA reads as TGTGCCAGCAGCTTACCGGGACAGGGTAAAGAGACCCAGTACTTC. Residues: CASSLPGQGKETQYF.

The V gene is TRBV5-4, the J gene TRBJ2-4, with D hard to call. Germline V gives CDR1 SGHNT, CDR2 YYREEE (reference sequence). Trimming removed 4 bases from V and 3 bases from J, with 11 bases in between. The length of the CDR3 is 14 residues. CDR3: CASSPSSGKNIQYF. The CDR3 bases are TGTGCCAGCAGCCCGTCGTCCGGCAAAAACATTCAGTACTTC.

J is TRBJ2-1 and V is TRBV24-1; D gene uncertain. CDR1 and CDR2 from the germline V gene are KGHDR and SFDVKD. The CDR3 covers 15 residues. Between the trimmed V and J ends, which lost 1 base and 6 bases, there was a span of 12 bases. DNA for the CDR3: TGTGCCACCAGTGATTTTGGAGACTGGTCCAATGAGCAGTTCTTC. Protein: CATSDFGDWSNEQFF.

This clone was recorded only once. The chain recombines TRBV10-3 with TRBJ1-5; a possible D gene is TRBD1 (5 bases). The CDR3 has 13 residues. CDR1 is ENHRY, CDR2 SYGVKD, per germline. Trimming pared 4 bases from V and 4 bases from J, leaving 8 bases between. The CDR3 spells CAISVQENQPQHF. The CDR3 DNA follows: TGTGCCATCAGTGTACAGGAGAATCAGCCCCAGCATTTT.

The chain uses TRBV2 and TRBJ2-3, with 7 nucleotides matching TRBD1. Germline CDR1 reads SNHLY; CDR2 reads FYNNEI. This CDR3 spans 14 amino acids. V lost 3 bases, J lost 2 bases, and 2 bases stayed unmatched. The CDR3 spells CASSETGNTDTQYF. CDR3 in DNA: TGTGCCAGCAGTGAGACAGGGAACACAGATACGCAGTATTTT.

V and J are TRBV13 and TRBJ2-1, with D possibly matching TRBD2 (5 bases). V shed 5 bases and J shed 3 bases, with 23 bases lying between them. Germline CDR1 PRHDT, CDR2 FYEKMQ (reference sequence). This CDR3 comprises 18 residues. CDR3 amino acids: CASSPSHAARLFYNEQFF. In DNA form, the CDR3 reads TGTGCCAGCAGCCCTTCTCATGCGGCACGACTATTCTACAATGAGCAGTTCTTC.

This clone was seen only once. The chain has TRBV6-5 and TRBJ2-6; 7 bases are shared with TRBD1. CDR1 and CDR2 (germline): MNHEY, SVGAGI. There are 15 residues in the CDR3. The J segment lost 4 bases and the V segment lost 5 bases, leaving 5 bases of the junction unmatched. The CDR3 coding sequence is TGTGCCAGCAGTCCAGGGGGATCAGGGGCCAACGTCCTGACTTTC. Its translation is CASSPGGSGANVLTF.

The chain employs TRBV5-4 and TRBJ1-2, with D perhaps TRBD1 (5 bases). CDR3 length: 13 residues. V lost 2 bases and J 3 bases, leaving 8 bases between the germline ends. The germline CDR1 and CDR2 sequences are SGHNT and YYREEE (reference sequence). The CDR3 spells CASSFGGDYGYTF. DNA for the CDR3: TGTGCCAGCAGCTTCGGGGGGGACTATGGCTACACCTTC.

The gene calls are TRBV28 and TRBJ2-1, with 9 bases that match TRBD1. CDR1 and CDR2 from the germline V gene are MDHEN and SYDVKM. CDR3 length: 19 residues. Trimming cost V 3 bases and J 6 bases; bases outside gene matches: 18. The CDR3 bases are TGTGCCAGCAGTTTGTTAGGACCGTCTACAGGGGGCCAGTTCAATGAGCAGTTCTTC. Encoded protein: CASSLLGPSTGGQFNEQFF.